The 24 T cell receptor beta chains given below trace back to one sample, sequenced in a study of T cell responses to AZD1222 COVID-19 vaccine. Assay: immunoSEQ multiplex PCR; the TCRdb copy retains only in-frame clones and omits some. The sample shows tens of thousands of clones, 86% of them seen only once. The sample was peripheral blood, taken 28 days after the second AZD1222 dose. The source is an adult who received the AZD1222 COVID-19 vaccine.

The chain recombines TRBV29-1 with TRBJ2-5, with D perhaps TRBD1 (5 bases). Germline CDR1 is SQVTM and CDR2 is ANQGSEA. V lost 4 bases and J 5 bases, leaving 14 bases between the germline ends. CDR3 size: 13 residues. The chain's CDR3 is CSVVKGLMETQYF. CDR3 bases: TGCAGCGTTGTGAAGGGGTTGATGGAGACCCAGTACTTC.

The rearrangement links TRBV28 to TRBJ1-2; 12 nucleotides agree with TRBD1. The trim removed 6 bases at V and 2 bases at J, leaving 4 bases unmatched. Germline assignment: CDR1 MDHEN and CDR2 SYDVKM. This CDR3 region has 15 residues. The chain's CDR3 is CASSGTGGPNYGYTF. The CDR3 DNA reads TGTGCCAGCAGCGGGACAGGGGGCCCCAACTATGGCTACACCTTC.

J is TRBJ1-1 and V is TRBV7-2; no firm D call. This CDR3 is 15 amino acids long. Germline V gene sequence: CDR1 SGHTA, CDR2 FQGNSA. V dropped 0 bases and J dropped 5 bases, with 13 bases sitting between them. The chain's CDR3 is CASSLATGRRTEAFF. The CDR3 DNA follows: TGTGCCAGCAGCTTAGCAACGGGAAGAAGAACTGAAGCTTTCTTT.

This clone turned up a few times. This chain's CDR3 is CAWSKRQENTEAFF. CDR3 sequence (DNA): TGTGCCTGGAGTAAGAGACAGGAGAACACTGAAGCTTTCTTT. This chain joins TRBV30 and TRBJ1-1, with D maybe TRBD1 (6 bases). CDR1 is GTSNPN and CDR2 is SVGIG in the germline V gene (reference sequence). The V end lost 2 bases, the J end lost 1 base, and 11 bases lay between the germline ends. The CDR3 consists of 14 residues.

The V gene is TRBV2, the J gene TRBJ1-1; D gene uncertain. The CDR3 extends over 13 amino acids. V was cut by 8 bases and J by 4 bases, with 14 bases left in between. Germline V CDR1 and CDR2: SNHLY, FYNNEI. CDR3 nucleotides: TGTGCCAGCGTACTAGGGAGGGCCACTGAAGCTTTCTTT. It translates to CASVLGRATEAFF.

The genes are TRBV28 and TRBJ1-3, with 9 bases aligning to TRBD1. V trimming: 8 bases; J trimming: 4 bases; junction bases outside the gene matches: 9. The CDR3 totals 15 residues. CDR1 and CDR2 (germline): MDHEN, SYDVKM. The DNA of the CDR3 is TGTGCCAGCCAAAACAGGGGGCTTCAGGGAAACACCATATATTTT. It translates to CASQNRGLQGNTIYF.

The CDR3, as DNA: TGTGCCAGCAGCCCCCGGACTAGCGGGGGTGAGACCCAGTACTTC. Its protein product is CASSPRTSGGETQYF. This chain links TRBV3-1 (or the pseudogene TRBV3-2) with TRBJ2-5; TRBD2 matches at 13 bases. Germline trimming cut 4 bases from V and 5 bases from J; bases unmatched to any gene: 4. Germline V gene data show CDR1 as LGHDT and CDR2 as YNNKEL (reference sequence). The CDR3 has 15 residues.

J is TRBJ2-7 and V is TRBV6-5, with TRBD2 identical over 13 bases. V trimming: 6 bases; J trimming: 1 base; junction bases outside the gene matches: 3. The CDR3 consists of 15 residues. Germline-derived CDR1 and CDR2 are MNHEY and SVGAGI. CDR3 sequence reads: CASRRTSGGSYEQYF. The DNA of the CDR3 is TGTGCCAGCAGGCGGACTAGCGGGGGTTCCTACGAGCAGTACTTC.

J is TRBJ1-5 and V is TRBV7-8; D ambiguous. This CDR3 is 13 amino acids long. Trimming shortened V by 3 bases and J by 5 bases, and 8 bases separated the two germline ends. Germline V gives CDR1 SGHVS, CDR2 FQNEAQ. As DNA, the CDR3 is TGTGCCAGCAGCTTGCGAATGGATCAGCCCCAGCATTTT. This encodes CASSLRMDQPQHF.

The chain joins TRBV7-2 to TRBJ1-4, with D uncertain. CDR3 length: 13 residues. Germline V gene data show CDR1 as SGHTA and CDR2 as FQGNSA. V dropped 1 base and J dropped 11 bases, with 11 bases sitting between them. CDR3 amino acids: CASSLEGGRKLFF. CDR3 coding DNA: TGTGCCAGCAGCTTAGAGGGCGGGCGCAAACTGTTTTTT.

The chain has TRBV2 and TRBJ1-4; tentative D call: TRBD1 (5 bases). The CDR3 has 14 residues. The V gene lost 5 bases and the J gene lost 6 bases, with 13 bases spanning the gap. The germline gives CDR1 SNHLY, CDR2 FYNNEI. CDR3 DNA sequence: TGTGCCAGCAGTAAGGGGATTTTGGATGAAAAACTGTTTTTT. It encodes CASSKGILDEKLFF. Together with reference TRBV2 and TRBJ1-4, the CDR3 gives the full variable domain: EPEVTQTPSHQVTQMGQEVILRCVPISNHLYFYWYRQILGQKVEFLVSFYNNEISEKSEIFDDQFSVERPDGSNFTLKIRSTKLEDSAMYFCASSKGILDEKLFFGSGTQLSVL.

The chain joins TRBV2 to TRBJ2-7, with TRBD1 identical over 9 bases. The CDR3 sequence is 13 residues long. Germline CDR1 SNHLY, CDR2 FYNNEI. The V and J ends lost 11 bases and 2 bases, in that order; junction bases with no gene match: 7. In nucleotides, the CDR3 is TGTGCCCGAGGGGGACAGGGACCCTACGAGCAGTACTTC. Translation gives CARGGQGPYEQYF.

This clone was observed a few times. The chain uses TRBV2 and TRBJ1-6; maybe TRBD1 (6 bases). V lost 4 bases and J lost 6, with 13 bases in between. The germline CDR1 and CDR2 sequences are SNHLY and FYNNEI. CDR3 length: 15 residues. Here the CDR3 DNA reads TGTGCCAGCAGTGTTCTACAGGGCGGTAATTCACCCCTCCACTTT. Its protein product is CASSVLQGGNSPLHF.

The CDR3, as DNA: TGTGCCAGCAGCCCCCAGGGGCGGCTTTACGAGCAGTACTTC. This encodes CASSPQGRLYEQYF. This chain links TRBV7-2 with TRBJ2-7; weak D call: TRBD1 (6 bases). This CDR3 spans 14 amino acids. Germline V gives CDR1 SGHTA, CDR2 FQGNSA. Trimming removed 5 bases at V and 4 bases at J, with 15 bases between.

For the CDR3, the DNA is TGCGCCAGCAGTACCAGCAGAAGCTCCTACAATGAGCAGTTCTTC. This gives the protein CASSTSRSSYNEQFF. The rearrangement joins TRBV10-2 to TRBJ2-1; no reliable D call. Germline V gene data show CDR1 as WSHSY and CDR2 as SAAADI. The CDR3 sequence is 15 residues long. Deletions cut 5 bases from V and 0 bases from J, with 11 bases between.

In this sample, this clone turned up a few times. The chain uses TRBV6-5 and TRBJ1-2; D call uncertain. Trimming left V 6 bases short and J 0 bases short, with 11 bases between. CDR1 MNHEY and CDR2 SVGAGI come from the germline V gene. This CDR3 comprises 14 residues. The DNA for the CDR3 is TGTGCCAGCAGCCGCACGATAGCTAACTATGGCTACACCTTC. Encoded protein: CASSRTIANYGYTF.

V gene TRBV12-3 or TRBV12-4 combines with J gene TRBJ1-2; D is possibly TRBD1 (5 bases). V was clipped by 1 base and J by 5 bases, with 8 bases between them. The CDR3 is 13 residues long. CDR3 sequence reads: CASSLGRGYGYTF. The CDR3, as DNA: TGTGCCAGCAGTTTAGGAAGGGGATATGGCTACACCTTC.

CDR3 DNA sequence: TGTGCCAGCAGCCCCAGCGAGGTGATGGGTTCACCCCTCCACTTT. As protein: CASSPSEVMGSPLHF. This sequence joins TRBV3-1 (or the pseudogene TRBV3-2) and TRBJ1-6; D gene uncertain. CDR3 length: 15 amino acids. V lost 4 bases to trimming and J lost 9 bases, with 16 bases between them. Germline CDR1 reads LGHDT; CDR2 reads YNNKEL (reference sequence).

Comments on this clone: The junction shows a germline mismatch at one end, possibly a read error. CDR3 protein: CATRREAGTQEKLFF. In DNA form, the CDR3 reads TGTGCCACCAGGAGAGAAGCAGGGACACAAGAAAAACTGTTTTTT. The chain uses TRBV15 and TRBJ1-4; possible D gene TRBD1, 6 bases. The CDR3 runs to 15 residues. Germline V gives CDR1 LNHNV, CDR2 YYDKDF (reference sequence).

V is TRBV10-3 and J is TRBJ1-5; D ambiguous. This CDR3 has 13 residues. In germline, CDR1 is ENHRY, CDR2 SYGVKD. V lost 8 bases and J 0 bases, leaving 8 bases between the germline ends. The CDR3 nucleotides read TGTGCCATCCGACAAAATAGCAATCAGCCCCAGCATTTT. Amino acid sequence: CAIRQNSNQPQHF.

For the CDR3, the DNA is TGTGCCAGCAGCCCCCGAACTGAAGCTTTCTTT. Protein: CASSPRTEAFF. The V and J genes are TRBV7-8 and TRBJ1-1; no firm D call. The CDR3 is made up of 11 amino acids. V lost 5 bases and J 5 bases, leaving 6 bases between the germline ends. Germline V gene lookup returns CDR1 SGHVS and CDR2 FQNEAQ.

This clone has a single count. The CDR3 sequence: CSLRGQGQETQYF. The CDR3 nucleotides read TGCAGCCTTCGAGGACAGGGACAAGAGACCCAGTACTTC. The chain is built from TRBV29-1 and TRBJ2-5; 8 positions match TRBD1. With V trimmed by 8 bases and J by 2 bases, 7 bases remained unmatched. The CDR3 contains 13 residues. Germline CDR1 reads SQVTM; CDR2 reads ANQGSEA.

CDR3 nucleotides: TGTGCCAGCAGTTTTAAAAACTCTGAGTATTCCCACGAGCAGTACTTC. Amino acid sequence: CASSFKNSEYSHEQYF. The chain carries TRBV28 and TRBJ2-7; D is undetermined. The germline V gene encodes CDR1 MDHEN and CDR2 SYDVKM. The V end was cut by 3 bases, the J end by 5 bases, with 20 bases between. The CDR3 spans 16 residues.

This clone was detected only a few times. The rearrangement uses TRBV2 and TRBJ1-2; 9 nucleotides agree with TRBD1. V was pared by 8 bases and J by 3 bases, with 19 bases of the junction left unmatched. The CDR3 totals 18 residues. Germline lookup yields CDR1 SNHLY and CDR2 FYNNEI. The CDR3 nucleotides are TGTGCCAGCGGGAACATTCAGGACAGGGGCGATAGGGACTATGGCTACACCTTC. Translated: CASGNIQDRGDRDYGYTF.